This TCR beta chain comes out of a study of T cells in Graves' hyperthyroidism and ophthalmopathy. CDR3 length equals 14 residues. The V end lost 5 bases, the J end lost 5 bases, and 16 bases lay between the germline ends. Subjects with ophthalmopathy showed a Clinical Activity Score no lower than 3, a NOSPECS grade no lower than 4, and a duration shorter than 3 months. This clonotype was recorded at least ten times. TCR beta CDR3 regions were amplified from RNA. In the first-round RT-PCR of the TCR CDR3, the HTBI primer set was used. TCRdb reprocessed the multiplex PCR reads via MiXCR and lists one record per CDR3 protein. The sample has 600,000 to 700,000 distinct CDR3 sequences, 14% to 15% seen once.

This receptor was obtained from a woman between 35 and 50 years old with Graves' ophthalmopathy. The V gene is TRBV12-3 or TRBV12-4, the J gene TRBJ2-7, with TRBD1 as a possible D gene (8 bases). The sample was blood. DNA for the CDR3: TGTGCCAGCAGTCAGACAGGGGAGGGACACGAGCAGTACTTC. Protein: CASSQTGEGHEQYF.